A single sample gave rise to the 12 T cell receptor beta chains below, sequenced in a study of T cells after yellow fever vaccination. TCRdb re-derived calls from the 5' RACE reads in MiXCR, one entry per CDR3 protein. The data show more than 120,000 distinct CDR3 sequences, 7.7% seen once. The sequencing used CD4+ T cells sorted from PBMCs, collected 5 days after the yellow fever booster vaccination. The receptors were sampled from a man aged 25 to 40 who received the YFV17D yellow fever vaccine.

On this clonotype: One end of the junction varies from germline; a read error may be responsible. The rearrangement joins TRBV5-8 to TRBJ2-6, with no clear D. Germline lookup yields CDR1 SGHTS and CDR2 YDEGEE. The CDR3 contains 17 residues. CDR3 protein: CASSLGRTSVWANDLTF. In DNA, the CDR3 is TGTGCCAGCAGCCTAGGACGGACCTCTGTTTGGGCCAACGACCTGACTTTC.

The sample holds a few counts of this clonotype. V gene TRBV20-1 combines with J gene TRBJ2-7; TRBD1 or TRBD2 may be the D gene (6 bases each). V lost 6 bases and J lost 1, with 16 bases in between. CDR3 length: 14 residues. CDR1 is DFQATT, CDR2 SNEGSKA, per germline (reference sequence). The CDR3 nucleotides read TGCAGTGCCGGAGGGGGGATTAGTTCCTACGAGCAGTACTTC. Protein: CSAGGGISSYEQYF.

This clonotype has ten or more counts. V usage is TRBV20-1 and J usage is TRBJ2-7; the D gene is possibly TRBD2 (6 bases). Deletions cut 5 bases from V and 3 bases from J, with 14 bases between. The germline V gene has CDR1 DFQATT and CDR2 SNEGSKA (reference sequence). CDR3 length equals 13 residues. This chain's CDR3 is CSALPGLDYEQYF. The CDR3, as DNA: TGCAGTGCTCTTCCGGGACTTGACTACGAGCAGTACTTC.

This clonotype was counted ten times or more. DNA of the CDR3: TGTGCCAGCAGAGCGGGACAGGGAAACACCGGGGAGCTGTTTTTT. As protein: CASRAGQGNTGELFF. The V and J genes are TRBV7-2 and TRBJ2-2; TRBD1 matches at 9 bases. Germline V gives CDR1 SGHTA, CDR2 FQGNSA. Trimming cost V 6 bases and J 2 bases; bases outside gene matches: 4. CDR3 length: 15 residues.

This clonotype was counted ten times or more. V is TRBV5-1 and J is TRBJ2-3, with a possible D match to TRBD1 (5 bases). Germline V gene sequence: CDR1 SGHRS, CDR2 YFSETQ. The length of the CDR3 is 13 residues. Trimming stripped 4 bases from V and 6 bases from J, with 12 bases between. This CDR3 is CASSGATTDTQYF. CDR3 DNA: TGCGCCAGCAGCGGGGCCACCACGGATACGCAGTATTTT.

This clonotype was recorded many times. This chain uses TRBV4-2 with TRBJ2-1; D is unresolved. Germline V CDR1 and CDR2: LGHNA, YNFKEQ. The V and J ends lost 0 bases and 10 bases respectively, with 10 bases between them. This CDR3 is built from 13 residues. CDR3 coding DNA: TGTGCCAGCAGCCAAGATGGGGTGTCCGAGCAGTTCTTC. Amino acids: CASSQDGVSEQFF.

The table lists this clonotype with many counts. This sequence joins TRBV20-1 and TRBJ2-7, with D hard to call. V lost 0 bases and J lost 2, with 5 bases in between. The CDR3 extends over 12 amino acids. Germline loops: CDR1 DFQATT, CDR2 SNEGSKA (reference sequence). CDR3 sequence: CSARDITYEQYF. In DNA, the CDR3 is TGCAGTGCTAGAGATATCACCTACGAGCAGTACTTC.

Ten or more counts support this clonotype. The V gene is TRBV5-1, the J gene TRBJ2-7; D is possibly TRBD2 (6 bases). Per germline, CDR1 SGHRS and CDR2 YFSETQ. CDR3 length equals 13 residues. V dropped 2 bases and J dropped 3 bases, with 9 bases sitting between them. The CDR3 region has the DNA TGCGCCAGCAGCTTCACTAGCAGCTACGAGCAGTACTTC. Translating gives CASSFTSSYEQYF.

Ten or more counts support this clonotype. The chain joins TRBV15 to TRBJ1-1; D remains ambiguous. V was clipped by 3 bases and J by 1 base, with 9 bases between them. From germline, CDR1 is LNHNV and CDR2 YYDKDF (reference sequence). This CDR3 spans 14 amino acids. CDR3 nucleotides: TGTGCCACCAGCAGCGGACCGACGAACACTGAAGCTTTCTTT. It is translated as CATSSGPTNTEAFF. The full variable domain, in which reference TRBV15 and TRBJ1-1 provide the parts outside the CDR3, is DAMVIQNPRYQVTQFGKPVTLSCSQTLNHNVMYWYQQKSSQAPKLLFHYYDKDFNNEADTPDNFQSRRPNTSFCFLDIRSPGLGDTAMYLCATSSGPTNTEAFFGQGTRLTVV.

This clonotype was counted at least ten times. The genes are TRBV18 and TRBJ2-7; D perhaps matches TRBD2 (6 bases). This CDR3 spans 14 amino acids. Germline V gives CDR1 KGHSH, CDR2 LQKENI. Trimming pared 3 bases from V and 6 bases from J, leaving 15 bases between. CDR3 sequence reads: CASSPPSTAGEQYF. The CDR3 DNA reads TGTGCCAGCTCACCCCCGTCGACAGCGGGCGAGCAGTACTTC.

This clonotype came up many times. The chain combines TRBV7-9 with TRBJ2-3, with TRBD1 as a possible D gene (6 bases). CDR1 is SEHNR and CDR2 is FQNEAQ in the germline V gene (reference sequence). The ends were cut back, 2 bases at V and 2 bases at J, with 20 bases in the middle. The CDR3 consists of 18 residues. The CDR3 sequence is CASSLRGSGFITTDTQYF. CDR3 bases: TGTGCCAGCAGCTTAAGGGGGAGCGGTTTCATCACCACAGATACGCAGTATTTT.

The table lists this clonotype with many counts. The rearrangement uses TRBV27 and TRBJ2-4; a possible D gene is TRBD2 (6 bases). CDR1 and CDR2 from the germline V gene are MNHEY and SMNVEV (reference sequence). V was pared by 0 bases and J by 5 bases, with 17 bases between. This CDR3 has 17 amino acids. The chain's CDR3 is CASSLSTLPGVENIQYF. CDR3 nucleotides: TGTGCCAGCAGTTTATCGACCCTCCCGGGGGTGGAAAACATTCAGTACTTC.